This T cell receptor beta chain is drawn from a study of blood T cells in healthy people across ages. Study information: About one barcoded beta molecule per two T cells was captured by template switching. Study-wide results and caveats: Correlation between TCR beta diversity and naive T cell percentage was strong.

This CDR3 has 13 residues. As to this clonotype: The antigen is not known.

A sample-barcoded 5' primer and a J-beta primer mix were used in a second PCR of about 7 to 12 cycles. Researchers report that a template-switch adaptor with 12 random nucleotides tagged each cDNA molecule. TCRdb itself ran the 5' RACE reads through MiXCR, one entry per CDR3 protein. Of hundreds of thousands of distinct CDR3 sequences listed, 45% to 50% are singletons. Every sample had a minimum of 7 million PBMCs isolated. This sequence joins TRBV21-1 and TRBJ1-2. TRBV21-1 is annotated as a pseudogene. The receptor was isolated from a woman aged 55-75 years in good health. Sequenced: blood. CDR3 sequence reads: CATRRSGLFGYTF. Written as DNA, the CDR3 is TGTGCCACCCGACGTTCAGGCCTTTTTGGCTACACCTTC.